A selection of T cell receptor beta chains follows, all from one sample in a study of T cell responses to AZD1222 COVID-19 vaccine. Assay used: immunoSEQ multiplex PCR; TCRdb lists only in-frame clones, some missing. This sample has 80,000 to 90,000 clones, with 90% to 95% found just once. The specimen comprised peripheral blood, sampled on day 0 of MenACWY control vaccination. These TCRs come from an adult in good health. Both conserved end residues are trimmed from each CDR3. The order of the fields is V gene, CDR3 protein.

v_gene: TRBV6-4; CDR3aa: ASSRRDRPYEQY
v_gene: TRBV19; CDR3aa: ASSMRRTSGSSYNEQF
v_gene: TRBV28; CDR3aa: ASLMQGANTEAF
v_gene: TRBV5-1; CDR3aa: ASSLKGPGTGSEYSNQPQH
v_gene: TRBV11-2; CDR3aa: ASSLIGGSGVNEQF
v_gene: TRBV6-6; CDR3aa: ASSLGISDRDNQPQH
v_gene: TRBV7-9; CDR3aa: ASSLDGVGNQPQH
v_gene: TRBV7-7; CDR3aa: ASSLASGNEQF
v_gene: TRBV11-2; CDR3aa: ASSLGDQNEKLF
v_gene: TRBV9; CDR3aa: ASSDGQGAASGNTIY
v_gene: TRBV14; CDR3aa: ASSKDTSNTEAF
v_gene: TRBV18; CDR3aa: ASSLDFSSYEQY
v_gene: TRBV10-2; CDR3aa: ASSEIGGNQPQH